Each of the 23 T cell receptor beta chains below was sequenced from the same sample in a study of blood T cell repertoires in COVID-19. Some clones are missing from TCRdb's copy, which holds only in-frame ones; the method was immunoSEQ multiplex PCR. The table records about 180,000 clones, roughly 80% of them present only once. Material for sequencing was PBMCs or T cells enriched from blood (not recorded which). The receptors derive from a woman between 50 and 59 years old who had recovered from COVID-19.

The CDR3 DNA reads TGTGCCAGCAGCCAAGCCAGTGGAAACACCATATATTTT. As protein: CASSQASGNTIYF. V gene TRBV3-1 (or the pseudogene TRBV3-2) combines with J gene TRBJ1-3; unclear D gene. V lost 1 base and J lost 3, with 4 bases in between. This CDR3 comprises 13 residues. Germline V gene sequence: CDR1 LGHDT, CDR2 YNNKEL (reference sequence).

The CDR3 nucleotides are TGTGCCAGTTCCCGATCAGTGATAGCGGGAACGGAGACCCAGTACTTC. Translated, it gives CASSRSVIAGTETQYF. The V and J genes are TRBV5-8 and TRBJ2-5, with TRBD2 matching 8 bases. The CDR3 runs 16 residues. CDR1 SGHTS and CDR2 YDEGEE come from the germline V gene. J gave up 5 bases and V 8 bases, and 17 bases lay outside the gene matches.

CDR3 loop: CASSEGTYEQYF. The CDR3 DNA follows: TGTGCCAGCAGCGAAGGTACCTACGAGCAGTACTTC. The rearrangement links TRBV21-1 to TRBJ2-7; TRBD2, the table's D call, lacks a check against the DNA. TRBV21-1 is classified as a pseudogene. This CDR3 spans 12 amino acids.

The sample holds a few counts of this clone. This rearrangement joins TRBV3-1 (or the pseudogene TRBV3-2) to TRBJ2-1; 7 bases are a match to TRBD2. V lost 10 bases, J lost 6 bases, and 3 bases stayed unmatched. The CDR3 loop spans 11 amino acids. Looked up from germline, CDR1 is LGHDT and CDR2 is YNNKEL (reference sequence). CDR3 sequence reads: CAIGEGNEQFF. The CDR3 coding sequence is TGTGCCATCGGGGAGGGCAATGAGCAGTTCTTC.

The chain combines TRBV19 with TRBJ1-2; TRBD1 matches at 7 bases. The germline gives CDR1 LNHDA, CDR2 SQIVND (reference sequence). The CDR3 is 17 residues long. Losses at the gene ends were 4 bases for V and 0 bases for J; bases not matched to a gene: 11. The CDR3 loop is CASSRGQVGQANYGYTF. CDR3 in DNA: TGTGCCAGTAGTAGAGGACAGGTAGGACAAGCTAACTATGGCTACACCTTC.

This chain links TRBV30 with TRBJ2-1; 10 nucleotides match TRBD2. The CDR3 covers 14 residues. Germline assignment: CDR1 GTSNPN and CDR2 SVGIG (reference sequence). V gave up 5 bases and J gave up 2 bases; unmatched junction bases: 3. The CDR3 protein is CAWSGTSAYNEQFF. The CDR3 DNA is TGTGCCTGGTCCGGGACTAGCGCCTACAATGAGCAGTTCTTC.

The chain uses TRBV2 and TRBJ2-2, with 7 bases fitting TRBD1. This CDR3 is built from 14 residues. Germline-derived CDR1 and CDR2 are SNHLY and FYNNEI. V was clipped by 9 bases and J by 4 bases; unmatched bases: 8. Here the CDR3 reads CASRPDRATGELFF. As DNA, the CDR3 is TGTGCCAGTCGACCTGACAGGGCCACCGGGGAGCTGTTTTTT.

This CDR3 is CASSAGTGRGSYEQYF. CDR3 nucleotide sequence: TGCGCCAGCAGCGCAGGGACAGGACGTGGTAGTTACGAGCAGTACTTC. The chain is built from TRBV5-1 and TRBJ2-7; TRBD1 matches at 8 bases. With V trimmed by 4 bases and J by 4 bases, 13 bases remained unmatched. The germline CDR1 and CDR2 sequences are SGHRS and YFSETQ. The CDR3 is 16 amino acids.

V and J are TRBV5-6 and TRBJ2-5; D gene unclear. This CDR3 has 12 residues. V shed 1 base and J shed 5 bases, with 6 bases lying between them. Germline values: CDR1 SGHDT, CDR2 YYEEEE. CDR3 coding DNA: TGTGCCAGCAGCTTGATGGCCGAGACCCAGTACTTC. Its translation: CASSLMAETQYF.

The chain combines TRBV3-1 (or the pseudogene TRBV3-2) with TRBJ1-1; unclear D gene. Deletions cut 6 bases from V and 5 bases from J, with 16 bases between. Germline V gives CDR1 LGHDT, CDR2 YNNKEL (reference sequence). The CDR3 consists of 14 residues. The CDR3 sequence: CASSGLEGRTEAFF. The CDR3 DNA follows: TGTGCCAGCAGTGGTCTCGAAGGGAGAACTGAAGCTTTCTTT.

This rearrangement joins TRBV19 to TRBJ1-2; 9 nucleotides match TRBD1. Looked up from germline, CDR1 is LNHDA and CDR2 is SQIVND (reference sequence). The CDR3 consists of 15 residues. J gave up 2 bases and V 8 bases, and 9 bases lay outside the gene matches. CDR3 DNA: TGTGCCAGTGTACAGGGGGCAGTTTCGAACTATGGCTACACCTTC. This gives the protein CASVQGAVSNYGYTF.

The chain recombines TRBV4-3 with TRBJ1-2, with 9 bases matching TRBD1. Per germline, CDR1 LGHNA and CDR2 YSLEER. J was trimmed by 2 bases and V by 0 bases; bases with no gene match: 4. This CDR3 contains 16 residues. The CDR3 bases are TGCGCCAGCAGCCAAGATCGCGGACAGGGGAACTATGGCTACACCTTC. Its protein is CASSQDRGQGNYGYTF.

This clone was counted between two and nine times. This chain links TRBV12-3 or TRBV12-4 with TRBJ1-1; possible D gene TRBD1, 5 bases. The CDR3 runs 13 residues. V was cut by 5 bases and J by 1 base, with 8 bases left in between. This CDR3 is CASSITGNTEAFF. DNA for the CDR3: TGTGCCAGCAGTATTACAGGGAACACTGAAGCTTTCTTT.

This chain links TRBV18 with TRBJ1-3, with 7 bases matching TRBD1. The V gene's germline CDR1 is KGHSH and CDR2 LQKENI. V dropped 4 bases and J dropped 0; count of bases not matched to a gene: 12. The CDR3 consists of 18 residues. Written as DNA, the CDR3 is TGTGCCAGCTCACTCTCCAGGACAGGCCTGACCTCTGGAAACACCATATATTTT. This codes for CASSLSRTGLTSGNTIYF.

The chain has TRBV10-2 and TRBJ1-2; D remains ambiguous. The CDR3 loop spans 13 amino acids. Germline CDR1 WSHSY, CDR2 SAAADI. V was shortened by 7 bases and J by 6 bases, with 15 bases between the two germline ends. The CDR3 DNA is TGCGCCAGCACCCGGGTTGAGGCGGATGGCTACACCTTC. It is translated as CASTRVEADGYTF.

This clone has only one observation. CDR3 nucleotides: TGTGCCAGCAGTGAATCAGGAGGGGTAGAGACCCAGTACTTC. As protein: CASSESGGVETQYF. The chain recombines TRBV25-1 with TRBJ2-5; the D gene is possibly TRBD2 (6 bases). The CDR3 extends over 14 amino acids. Germline V gene lookup returns CDR1 MGHDK and CDR2 SYGVNS. The ends were cut back, 1 base at V and 4 bases at J, with 10 bases in the middle.

The chain joins TRBV11-2 to TRBJ2-5, with unresolved D. V was pared by 5 bases and J by 4 bases, with 11 bases between. The CDR3 loop spans 13 amino acids. The V gene's germline CDR1 is SGHAT and CDR2 FQNNGV. Written as DNA, the CDR3 is TGTGCCAGCAGCCCCCGGAGAAGAGAGACCCAGTACTTC. Translated, it gives CASSPRRRETQYF.

The CDR3 region is CASSYSSGRGGYTF. The CDR3 DNA sequence: TGTGCCAGCAGTTACTCGTCGGGGAGGGGCGGCTACACCTTC. This chain connects TRBV6-5 to TRBJ1-2; tentatively, D is TRBD1 (5 bases). CDR1 is MNHEY and CDR2 is SVGAGI in the germline V gene. Trimming stripped 0 bases from V and 8 bases from J, with 13 bases between. This CDR3 comprises 14 residues.

This clone appeared once. The rearrangement uses TRBV5-6 and TRBJ1-6; TRBD1 aligns across 8 bases. In germline, CDR1 is SGHDT, CDR2 YYEEEE. The CDR3 extends over 16 amino acids. V shed 5 bases and J 8 bases; nucleotides not matched to a gene: 12. The CDR3 coding sequence is TGTGCCAGCAGGAGGACAGGGATTAAGTATGATTCACCCCTCCACTTT. It is translated as CASRRTGIKYDSPLHF.

This rearrangement joins TRBV6-4 to TRBJ2-2; 7 nucleotides line up with TRBD2. This CDR3 comprises 16 residues. CDR1 and CDR2 from the germline V gene are MRHNA and SNTAGT. V gave up 7 bases and J gave up 0 bases; unmatched junction bases: 8. DNA for the CDR3: TGTGCCAGCAAGCGACTAGCTGGTTCGAACACCGGGGAGCTGTTTTTT. It specifies CASKRLAGSNTGELFF.

As to this clone: This same CDR3 is encoded by further DNA sequences in the sample. The chain has TRBV7-2 and TRBJ1-5, with D possibly TRBD1 on 5 matching bases. V lost 1 base and J 4 bases, leaving 5 bases between the germline ends. Germline CDR1 and CDR2: SGHTA and FQGNSA. The CDR3 sequence is 13 residues long. The CDR3 DNA follows: TGTGCCAGCAGCTTAGACAGGAATCAGCCCCAGCATTTT. Its translation: CASSLDRNQPQHF.

This clone was seen more than once but under ten times. This sequence joins TRBV10-3 and TRBJ2-7, with 12 bases matching TRBD1. The CDR3 has 15 residues. CDR1 is ENHRY and CDR2 is SYGVKD in the germline V gene. Germline trimming cut 7 bases from V and 2 bases from J; bases unmatched to any gene: 6. The DNA for the CDR3 is TGTGCCATCAAGGGACAGGGGGCCGAACCCTACGAGCAGTACTTC. Translating it yields CAIKGQGAEPYEQYF.

This rearrangement joins TRBV28 to TRBJ2-2, with 7 bases aligning to TRBD2. The V and J ends lost 8 bases and 4 bases, in that order; junction bases with no gene match: 7. Germline V CDR1 and CDR2: MDHEN, SYDVKM. The CDR3 length is 14 residues. The CDR3 loop reads CASGEGGLTGELFF. DNA for the CDR3: TGTGCCAGCGGGGAGGGAGGGCTCACCGGGGAGCTGTTTTTT.